The present T cell receptor (beta chain) was sequenced within a study of long-term antiretroviral therapy in people with HIV. Donors each had at least one pre-ART PBMC sample and at least two post-ART ones. The run of the v3.0 immunoSEQ assay was at survey level. The protocol was immunoSEQ multiplex PCR, while the TCRdb copy is restricted to in-frame clones and leaves out a portion. The table lists roughly 17,000 clones, about 85% of them singletons. The V gene end was trimmed by 5 bases and the J gene end by 4 bases; junction bases not matched to a gene: 8. The CDR3 has 16 amino acids. In germline, CDR1 is LNHDA, CDR2 SQIVND (reference sequence).

This chain joins TRBV19 and TRBJ2-1, with 10 bases matching TRBD1. The source material was unsorted PBMCs, sampled 0.5 years after starting antiretroviral therapy. This receptor was identified in a middle-aged woman with HIV. The CDR3 DNA is TGTGCCAGTAGTCAGAGGGGACAGGGGCGTTACAATGAGCAGTTCTTC. Protein: CASSQRGQGRYNEQFF.